The 6 T cell receptor beta chains in this list originate from one sample, sequenced in a study of OX40 agonist ivuxolimab in advanced cancers. Profiled with immunoSEQ multiplex PCR; TCRdb holds only in-frame clones, not every one. The sample includes more than 45,000 clones, about 88% of them seen just once. Here the sequenced sample was CD4+ or CD8+ T cells sorted from blood, taken in a trial of the OX40 agonist ivuxolimab. The source is an adult with an advanced solid tumor such as melanoma, head and neck, liver or kidney cancer.

This clone has just one count. This chain uses TRBV5-4 with TRBJ2-5; 7 bases are a match to TRBD2. V shed 6 bases and J 1 base; nucleotides not matched to a gene: 9. There are 15 residues in the CDR3. CDR1 and CDR2 (germline): SGHNT, YYREEE (reference sequence). The CDR3 loop reads CASTTWDYVQETQYF. For the CDR3, the DNA is TGTGCCAGCACTACCTGGGACTACGTCCAAGAGACCCAGTACTTC. Variable domain in full (rest from reference TRBV5-4 and TRBJ2-5): ETGVTQSPTHLIKTRGQQVTLRCSSQSGHNTVSWYQQALGQGPQFIFQYYREEENGRGNFPPRFSGLQFPNYSSELNVNALELDDSALYLCASTTWDYVQETQYFGPGTRLLVL.

The rearrangement links TRBV10-3 to TRBJ2-2, with 7 nucleotides matching TRBD1. Germline lookup yields CDR1 ENHRY and CDR2 SYGVKD. V shed 2 bases and J 3 bases; nucleotides not matched to a gene: 6. The CDR3 loop spans 16 amino acids. The CDR3 nucleotides read TGTGCCATCAGTGAGGCCGGGACAGTAGACACCGGGGAGCTGTTTTTT. Translation: CAISEAGTVDTGELFF.

This clone has only one observation. The genes are TRBV29-1 and TRBJ2-2; perhaps TRBD1 as D (5 bases). The CDR3 has 17 residues. With 1 base removed from V and 0 bases from J, the gap between germline ends came to 15 bases. CDR1 SQVTM and CDR2 ANQGSEA come from the germline V gene. The CDR3 here is CSVEGKTRGANTGELFF. As DNA, the CDR3 is TGCAGCGTTGAAGGTAAAACAAGGGGCGCGAACACCGGGGAGCTGTTTTTT.

The gene calls are TRBV7-9 and TRBJ1-5; a possible D gene is TRBD1 (5 bases). From germline, CDR1 is SEHNR and CDR2 FQNEAQ (reference sequence). V was clipped by 4 bases and J by 2 bases, with 12 bases between them. The CDR3 length is 15 residues. CDR3 region: CASSSLLGGNQPQHF. CDR3 nucleotides: TGTGCCAGCAGCTCCCTTTTGGGGGGCAATCAGCCCCAGCATTTT.

The chain joins TRBV7-8 to TRBJ2-3; 9 bases fit TRBD2. The V gene's germline CDR1 is SGHVS and CDR2 FQNEAQ. V trimming: 4 bases; J trimming: 4 bases; junction bases outside the gene matches: 6. The CDR3 covers 15 residues. The CDR3 reads CASSWLAGKPDTQYF. CDR3 bases: TGTGCCAGCAGCTGGCTAGCGGGAAAACCAGATACGCAGTATTTT.

This chain joins TRBV27 and TRBJ1-2, with 7 bases matching TRBD1. This CDR3 has 14 residues. Germline V lookup: CDR1 MNHEY, CDR2 SMNVEV (reference sequence). With V trimmed by 2 bases and J by 4 bases, 4 bases remained unmatched. Here the CDR3 reads CASSLQGGIYGYTF. Written as DNA, the CDR3 is TGTGCCAGCAGTTTACAGGGGGGGATCTATGGCTACACCTTC.